This paragraph covers one T cell receptor (beta chain) sequence. The antigen remains undetermined. The CDR3 has 16 amino acids. Germline V CDR1 and CDR2: MGHRA, YSYEKL. V was trimmed by 0 bases and J by 3 bases, leaving 14 bases between them. The data were taken from a study of regulatory T cells in long-lasting Graves disease. Overall study findings and caveats: Persistent patients had more shared public clonotypes (2,741) than new patients (around 1,000).

Time point: newly diagnosed GD, antithyroid drugs for less than 3 months. PBMC-extracted RNA yielded the TCR library. Building the TCR beta libraries relied on iRepertoire HTBI primers, and CDR3 regions underwent Arm-PCR. TCRdb redid the calling of the multiplex PCR reads with MiXCR, one entry per CDR3 protein. The repertoire consists of about 210,000 distinct CDR3 sequences, with roughly a fifth occurring once and the leading ten covering 10% to 15%. These data were also filed under a second study, of T cells in Graves' hyperthyroidism and ophthalmopathy. Per that paper: No ophthalmopathy progression within 18 months constituted stable Graves' hyperthyroidism.

This sample comprised peripheral blood mononuclear cells (PBMCs), obtained at new diagnosis, from a patient treated with antithyroid drugs. The clonotype was recovered from a woman aged 25 to 39 with Graves disease. The chain carries TRBV4-1 and TRBJ1-1; D uncertain. The CDR3 is CASSQDPPGGYTEAFF. CDR3 DNA: TGCGCCAGCAGCCAAGACCCTCCGGGAGGATACACTGAAGCTTTCTTT.